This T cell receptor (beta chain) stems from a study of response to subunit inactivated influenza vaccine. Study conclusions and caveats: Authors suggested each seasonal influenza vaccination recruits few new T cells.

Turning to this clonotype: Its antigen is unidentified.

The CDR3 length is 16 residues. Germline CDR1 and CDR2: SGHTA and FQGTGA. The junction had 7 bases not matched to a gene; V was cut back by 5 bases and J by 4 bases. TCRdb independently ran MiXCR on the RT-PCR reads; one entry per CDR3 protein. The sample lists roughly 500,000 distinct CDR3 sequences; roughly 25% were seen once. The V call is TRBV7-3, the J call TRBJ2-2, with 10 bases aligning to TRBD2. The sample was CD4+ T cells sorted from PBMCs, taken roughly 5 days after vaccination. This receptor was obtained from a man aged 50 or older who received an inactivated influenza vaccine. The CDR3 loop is CASSPSSGSSTGELFF. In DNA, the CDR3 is TGTGCCAGCAGCCCTTCTAGCGGGAGCTCCACCGGGGAGCTGTTTTTT.